This paragraph reports one T cell receptor beta chain. The antigen is undetermined. Each patient relapsed following autologous stem cell transplantation, and prior brentuximab vedotin exposure differed. The best responses consisted of complete response, partial response or progressive disease. Measured with immunoSEQ multiplex PCR; TCRdb has only the in-frame clones, and not every one. Of 45,000 to 50,000 clones detected, over 70% appear once; the ten largest clones hold 22%. This record comes from a study of PD-1 blockade in classical Hodgkin lymphoma. Study-wide points: Newly diagnosed patients were said to have less baseline TCR diversity than healthy donors did. CD4+ TCR diversity, unlike CD8+, rose significantly by C4D1.

V gave up 0 bases and J gave up 6 bases, with 9 bases separating them. CDR1 and CDR2 from the germline V gene are SGHNT and YYREEE (reference sequence). The CDR3 length is 14 residues. The sequence came from a human donor with classical Hodgkin lymphoma. The material sequenced was peripheral blood mononuclear cells (PBMCs), taken before the second cycle of nivolumab. This chain joins TRBV5-4 and TRBJ2-2, with TRBD1 as a possible D gene (5 bases). CDR3 coding DNA: TGTGCCAGCAGCTTGGAGACAGCGTCCGGGGAGCTGTTTTTT. Translating it yields CASSLETASGELFF.